This TCR beta chain was sequenced during a study of T cells in Graves' hyperthyroidism and ophthalmopathy. Patients between 18 and 65 years old had hyperthyroidism, newly diagnosed and lasting under 2 months. Source material for PBMCs was about 10 ml fresh peripheral blood. The CDR3 runs to 16 residues. V shed 1 base and J shed 4 bases, with 17 bases lying between them. The germline V gene encodes CDR1 LGHDT and CDR2 YNNKEL (reference sequence). What was amplified from RNA transcripts were TCR beta CDR3 regions. In the first-round RT-PCR of the TCR CDR3, the HTBI primer set was used. TCRdb re-derived calls from the multiplex PCR reads in MiXCR, one entry per CDR3 protein. The table lists around 700,000 distinct CDR3 sequences, 18% of them singletons. This clonotype was detected ten times or more.

This TCR derives from a woman in her 50s with Graves' hyperthyroidism that later progressed to Graves' ophthalmopathy. Sequenced material: blood. The gene calls are TRBV3-1 and TRBJ2-7; perhaps TRBD1 as D (6 bases). CDR3 amino acids: CASSQGSRGVGYEQYF. Written as DNA, the CDR3 is TGTGCCAGCAGCCAAGGTTCCAGGGGTGTGGGATACGAGCAGTACTTC.